These 8 T cell receptor beta chains originate from one sample sequenced in a study of T cells in Graves' hyperthyroidism and ophthalmopathy. Template material for amplifying TCR beta CDR3 regions consisted of RNA transcripts. The HTBI primer set drove a first-round RT-PCR of the TCR CDR3. Each CDR3 protein gets one entry after TCRdb re-called the multiplex PCR reads with MiXCR. The repertoire holds approximately 420,000 distinct CDR3 sequences, with more than 13% as singletons. Sequences were obtained from blood. The receptor source for this set is a woman aged 25 to 39 with Graves' hyperthyroidism.

This clonotype has just a few counts. This rearrangement joins TRBV7-9 to TRBJ1-2; maybe TRBD1 (5 bases). Trimming took 5 bases from V and 3 from J, leaving 16 bases between them. CDR3 length equals 15 residues. Germline values: CDR1 SEHNR, CDR2 FQNEAQ (reference sequence). The CDR3 sequence is CASSPTGGGDYGYTF. CDR3 DNA: TGTGCCAGCAGCCCTACCGGGGGAGGAGACTATGGCTACACCTTC.

At least ten counts were recorded for this clonotype. The chain joins TRBV3-1 to TRBJ2-7; TRBD1 matches 10 bases. CDR1 is LGHDT, CDR2 YNNKEL, per germline (reference sequence). The CDR3 covers 16 residues. V lost 4 bases, J lost 5 bases, and 11 bases stayed unmatched. The CDR3 protein is CASSPHRDRGADEQYF. In DNA form, the CDR3 reads TGTGCCAGCAGCCCACACCGGGACAGGGGCGCCGACGAGCAGTACTTC.

This chain joins TRBV5-8 and TRBJ2-4; 8 nucleotides line up with TRBD1. Unmatched junction bases numbered 6, after V lost 4 bases and J lost 3 bases. CDR1 and CDR2 from the germline V gene are SGHTS and YDEGEE. The CDR3 is 15 residues long. CDR3 bases: TGTGCCAGCAGCGCGGACAGGGTGGTCAAAAACATTCAGTACTTC. It is translated as CASSADRVVKNIQYF.

V usage is TRBV6-7 and J usage is TRBJ1-2; a possible D gene is TRBD1 (5 bases). TRBV6-7 is assigned to the ORF class and has an uncertain function. The CDR3 runs 18 residues. Trimming removed 1 base from V and 1 base from J, with 19 bases in between. The DNA for the CDR3 is TGTGCCAGCAGTTACTTTCGGGACCCTACCATTAATAACTATGGCTACACCTTC. It codes for CASSYFRDPTINNYGYTF.

This clonotype was counted many times. The chain carries TRBV6-5 and TRBJ2-7, with D possibly TRBD1 on 5 matching bases. Germline loops: CDR1 MNHEY, CDR2 SVGAGI. Trimming removed 2 bases from V and 1 base from J, with 6 bases in between. The CDR3 loop spans 13 amino acids. CDR3 region: CASSYAGSYEQYF. The CDR3 DNA follows: TGTGCCAGCAGTTACGCAGGGTCCTACGAGCAGTACTTC.

This clonotype was recorded at least ten times. The gene calls are TRBV18 and TRBJ2-3, with 13 positions matching TRBD2. The CDR3 sequence is 17 residues long. The V gene end was trimmed by 2 bases and the J gene end by 3 bases; junction bases not matched to a gene: 5. CDR1 KGHSH and CDR2 LQKENI come from the germline V gene. The CDR3 spells CASSPGLAGVYTDTQYF. Here the CDR3 DNA reads TGTGCCAGCTCACCAGGACTAGCGGGAGTTTATACAGATACGCAGTATTTT.

The chain combines TRBV10-3 with TRBJ2-1; TRBD1 aligns across 9 bases. The CDR3 has 16 amino acids. The trim removed 6 bases at V and 0 bases at J, leaving 6 bases unmatched. From germline, CDR1 is ENHRY and CDR2 SYGVKD. CDR3 amino acids: CAISPQGASSYNEQFF. The CDR3 DNA reads TGTGCCATCAGCCCACAGGGGGCGAGCTCCTACAATGAGCAGTTCTTC.

This clonotype has more than one count but fewer than ten. The chain uses TRBV6-2 or TRBV6-3 and TRBJ1-4, with 8 bases that match TRBD1. The V gene's germline CDR1 is MNHEY and CDR2 SVGEGT. The V and J ends lost 1 base and 7 bases, in that order; junction bases with no gene match: 5. The CDR3 length is 15 residues. The DNA of the CDR3 is TGTGCCAGCAGTTACTTCGGACAGGGCGGTGAAAAACTGTTTTTT. This encodes CASSYFGQGGEKLFF.